This entry is about one T cell receptor beta chain. Libraries were prepared by immunoSEQ multiplex PCR; TCRdb keeps only in-frame clonotypes and omits some of them. The sample includes approximately 190,000 clones, 84% of them seen just once. Trimming cost V 3 bases and J 0 bases, with 15 bases left between them. There are 17 residues in the CDR3. Germline assignment: CDR1 KGHSH and CDR2 LQKENI. This entry is derived from a study of cytomegalovirus exposure and HLA in healthy donors. The V call is TRBV18, the J call TRBJ2-1; D may be TRBD2 (5 bases). This clonotype was obtained from a woman in her twenties or thirties in good health and CMV-seropositive. The sample comprised PBMCs. The CDR3 is CASSPGEAFSSYNEQFF. CDR3 nucleotides: TGTGCCAGCTCACCGGGAGAAGCTTTTAGCTCCTACAATGAGCAGTTCTTC.